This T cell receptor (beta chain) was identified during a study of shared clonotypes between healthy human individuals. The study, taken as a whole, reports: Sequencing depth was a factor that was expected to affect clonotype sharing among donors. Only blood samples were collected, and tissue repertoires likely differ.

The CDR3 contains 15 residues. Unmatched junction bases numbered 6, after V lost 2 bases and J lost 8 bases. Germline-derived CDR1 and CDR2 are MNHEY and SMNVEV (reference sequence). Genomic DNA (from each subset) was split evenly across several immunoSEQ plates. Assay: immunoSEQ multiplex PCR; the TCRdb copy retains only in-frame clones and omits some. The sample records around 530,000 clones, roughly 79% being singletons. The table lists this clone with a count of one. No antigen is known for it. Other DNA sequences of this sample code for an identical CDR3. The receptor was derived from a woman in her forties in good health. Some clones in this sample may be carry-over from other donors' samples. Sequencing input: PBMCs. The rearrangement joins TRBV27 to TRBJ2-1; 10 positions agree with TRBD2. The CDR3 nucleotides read TGTGCCAGCAGTTTAGGTCTAGCGGGAGTCTATGAGCAGTTCTTC. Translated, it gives CASSLGLAGVYEQFF.